The sequence of this TCR beta chain was determined in a study of T-cell memory formation after mild COVID-19. General study points: Largely, contracting CD4+ clones fell within CM and EM, and contracting CD8+ clones within EMRA.

Looked up from germline, CDR1 is KGHSH and CDR2 is LQKENI. The V gene lost 1 base and the J gene lost 3 bases, with 9 bases spanning the gap. The CDR3 spans 15 residues. TCRdb reprocessed the 5' RACE reads via MiXCR and lists one record per CDR3 protein. This table has hundreds of thousands of distinct CDR3 sequences, over 15% appearing once. Notes on this clonotype: Its specificity is unknown.

The receptor was isolated from a man younger than 30 who had mild COVID-19 (a few samples of this study predate the infection). Cell type and time point are not known. Input material: PBMCs or a T cell subset sorted from them (not recorded which). V and J are TRBV18 and TRBJ1-4, with D tentatively TRBD1 (5 bases). CDR3 in DNA: TGTGCCAGCTCACCACAATCGGGGGCTAATGAAAAACTGTTTTTT. Protein sequence: CASSPQSGANEKLFF.